This T cell receptor (beta chain) was recovered during a study of blood T cells in healthy people across ages. Study details: About one barcoded beta molecule was captured per two T cells (by template switching).

PCR was performed a second time for about 7 to 12 cycles using a sample-barcoded 5' primer and a J-beta primer mix. A template-switch adaptor with 12 random nucleotides tagged each cDNA molecule. Paired-end reads containing CDR3 totaled no fewer than 3 million for each sample. TCRdb passed the 5' RACE reads through MiXCR, listing each CDR3 protein once. The sample carries hundreds of thousands of distinct CDR3 sequences, around 54% recorded once. The CDR3 length is 19 residues. Germline CDR1 reads SGHTA; CDR2 reads FQGNSA. V shed 4 bases, J shed 5 bases, and the junction held 15 bases outside the gene matches.

The J gene is TRBJ2-1, the V gene TRBV7-2, with TRBD2 matching 12 bases. The specimen was blood. The origin of this receptor is a man aged 55 to 70 in good health. The CDR3: CASSSRLAGVLGEDNEQFF. DNA of the CDR3: TGTGCCAGCAGCTCCCGACTAGCGGGAGTTTTAGGGGAGGACAATGAGCAGTTCTTC.